Detailed here is one T cell receptor beta chain. Its cognate antigen is unknown. Cultured CD4+ T cell DNA was sequenced using the Oncomine TCR Beta short-read assay. Using its own MiXCR run on the PCR reads, TCRdb lists one record per CDR3 protein. The top ten hold about a sixth of the sample, which has some 25,000 distinct CDR3 sequences, about 66% seen once. These data originate in a study of vaccination and CD4 T cells after COVID-19. About the research overall: Every participant had a vaccine, which was either BNT162b2 or mRNA-1273, given in two doses. Overlapping peptides covering the spike proteins of SARS-CoV-2, HCoV-NL63, HCoV-OC43 and HCoV-229E were added to stimulate cells. Study-level findings and limits: Within the convalescent patients, a median roughly 87% of the SARS-CoV-2-reactive clones were ones that appeared only post-vaccination.

The treatment was: approximately nine-day PBMC culture with coronavirus spike peptide pools or control peptides (ViraFEST assay). Via ViraFEST, peptide pools expanded antigen-specific T cells before TCR sequencing. From germline, CDR1 is MNHEY and CDR2 SVGEGT. The ends were cut back, 0 bases at V and 10 bases at J, with 19 bases in the middle. CDR3 length equals 16 residues. The specimen comprised CD4+ T cells from blood, cultured in vitro, sampled after SARS-CoV-2 vaccination. The chain employs TRBV6-2 or TRBV6-3 and TRBJ2-1, with no clear D. This sequence originates from a human donor who received a COVID-19 vaccine. The CDR3 loop is CASSYSRLTPQEEQFF. As DNA, the CDR3 is TGTGCCAGCAGTTACTCGAGATTGACTCCCCAGGAGGAGCAGTTCTTC.